A selection of T cell receptor beta chains follows, all from one sample in a study of graft-versus-host responses after intestinal transplantation. These receptors lack a known antigen. TCRdb's copy holds only in-frame clones and misses some; the assay was immunoSEQ multiplex PCR. This table has over 85,000 clones, 94% appearing once. Sequences were derived from unstimulated CD4+ T cells sorted from spleen or lymph node cells, sampled before transplant. Receptors originate from a human donor who was the organ donor for an intestinal transplant. Each CDR3 is given with its conserved first and last residue. The D gene is left open where the match is weak. Size tells how often a clone was seen (once, few, many) or the class of an expanded clone, and some rows leave it out.

size: NA
V: TRBV7-3
J: TRBJ2-3
D: TRBD2
DNA: TGTGCCAGCACCTTAGGACTAGCGGGGGGCACAGATACGCAGTATTTT
CDR3: CASTLGLAGGTDTQYF

size: NA
V: TRBV11-3
J: TRBJ2-3
D: NA
DNA: TGTGCCAGCAGCTTTCGGGCCATGGATACGCAGTATTTT
CDR3: CASSFRAMDTQYF

size: NA
V: TRBV7-2
J: TRBJ1-6
D: NA
DNA: TGTGCCAGCAGGCTTTCCGGGGAACCCCTCCACTTT
CDR3: CASRLSGEPLHF

size: NA
V: TRBV6-5
J: TRBJ2-5
D: NA
DNA: TGTGCTGGGAGCAACAGAACCCAGTACTTC
CDR3: CAGSNRTQYF

size: NA
V: TRBV28
J: TRBJ2-1
D: NA
DNA: TGTGCCAGCATCATACAGGCGGGCTCCTACAATGAGCAGTTCTTC
CDR3: CASIIQAGSYNEQFF

size: once
V: TRBV19
J: TRBJ2-7
D: TRBD1
DNA: TGTGCCAGTTCCTCCGACAGGGGGCACGAGCAGTACTTC
CDR3: CASSSDRGHEQYF

size: NA
V: TRBV5-4
J: TRBJ2-1
D: NA
DNA: TGTGCCAGCAGCTTGGGTAGCGGTCCTTCCTACAATGAGCAGTTCTTC
CDR3: CASSLGSGPSYNEQFF

size: NA
V: TRBV27
J: TRBJ1-5
D: NA
DNA: TGTGCCAGCAGTTCGCTGGGTCCCGGGGGGCCCCAGCATTTT
CDR3: CASSSLGPGGPQHF

size: NA
V: TRBV2
J: TRBJ2-5
D: TRBD1
DNA: TGTGCCAGCAGAGTTTCGGACAGGGGTAGTTCTGAGACCCAGTACTTC
CDR3: CASRVSDRGSSETQYF

size: NA
V: TRBV6-5
J: TRBJ2-1
D: NA
DNA: TGTGCCAGCAGGGCTAGATGGGACAATGAGCAGTTCTTC
CDR3: CASRARWDNEQFF

size: NA
V: TRBV4-1
J: TRBJ2-3
D: NA
DNA: TGCGCCAGCAGCCAAGAAGGATCAAGAGGCACAGATACGCAGTATTTT
CDR3: CASSQEGSRGTDTQYF

size: NA
V: TRBV6-4
J: TRBJ1-5
D: NA
DNA: TGTGCCAGCAGTAGGGAGGGCGGTCAGCCCCAGCATTTT
CDR3: CASSREGGQPQHF

size: NA
V: TRBV4-1
J: TRBJ2-7
D: NA
DNA: TGCGCCAGCAGCCAAGATTTATCTAGCGAGCAGTACTTC
CDR3: CASSQDLSSEQYF

size: NA
V: TRBV2
J: TRBJ1-2
D: NA
DNA: TGTGCCAGGGAAACAGGGCACTACACCTTC
CDR3: CARETGHYTF

size: NA
V: TRBV2
J: TRBJ2-3
D: NA
DNA: TGTGCCAGCAGTCTGGATACGCAGTATTTT
CDR3: CASSLDTQYF

size: NA
V: TRBV10-3
J: TRBJ1-5
D: NA
DNA: TGTGCCATCAGTGAGTTTCAGGGAAGAGGGCCTAGCAATCAGCCCCAGCATTTT
CDR3: CAISEFQGRGPSNQPQHF

size: NA
V: TRBV28
J: TRBJ2-5
D: NA
DNA: TGTGCCAGCAGCCGAGGACAGAGCCAAGAGACCCAGTACTTC
CDR3: CASSRGQSQETQYF

size: NA
V: TRBV12-2
J: TRBJ2-3
D: NA
DNA: TGTGCAAGTCGCACTCGGACTAGCGGGGGGGCAGATACGCAGTATTTT
CDR3: CASRTRTSGGADTQYF

size: NA
V: TRBV5-4
J: TRBJ2-3
D: TRBD2
DNA: TGTGCCAGCAGCTTGGGACTAGCGGACACAGATACGCAGTATTTT
CDR3: CASSLGLADTDTQYF

size: NA
V: TRBV6-6
J: TRBJ2-1
D: NA
DNA: TGTGCCAGCAGTTACCCATATAATGAGCAGTTCTTC
CDR3: CASSYPYNEQFF

size: NA
V: TRBV7-7
J: TRBJ2-7
D: NA
DNA: TGTGCCAGCAGCCCAATATCAACACACGAGCAGTACTTC
CDR3: CASSPISTHEQYF

size: NA
V: TRBV7-6
J: TRBJ1-6
D: NA
DNA: TGTGCCAGCAGCTTACAGGGAGATAATTCACCCCTCCACTTT
CDR3: CASSLQGDNSPLHF

size: NA
V: TRBV5-5
J: TRBJ2-7
D: NA
DNA: TGTGCCAGCAGCTTGGGCGCCGGAGGGCTCGAGCAGTACTTC
CDR3: CASSLGAGGLEQYF

size: NA
V: TRBV6-1
J: TRBJ1-2
D: NA
DNA: TGTGCCAGCAGTGAACCACTCCTCCAAGGCTACACCTTC
CDR3: CASSEPLLQGYTF

size: NA
V: TRBV19
J: TRBJ1-1
D: NA
DNA: TGTGCCAGTAGTATCACGGGGGGAAACACTGAAGCTTTCTTT
CDR3: CASSITGGNTEAFF

size: NA
V: TRBV2
J: TRBJ2-3
D: NA
DNA: TGTGCCAGCAGCGTTAGCACAGATACGCAGTATTTT
CDR3: CASSVSTDTQYF

size: NA
V: TRBV6-4
J: TRBJ1-1
D: TRBD1
DNA: TGTGCCAGCAGGGCTACGGGACAGGTAAACACTGAAGCTTTCTTT
CDR3: CASRATGQVNTEAFF

size: NA
V: TRBV10-3
J: TRBJ1-5
D: NA
DNA: TGTGCCATCAGTGCCGACAGGAGCAATCAGCCCCAGCATTTT
CDR3: CAISADRSNQPQHF

size: NA
V: TRBV18
J: TRBJ1-2
D: TRBD1
DNA: TGTGCCAGCTCACCCACAGGGGGCTTTAACTATGGCTACACCTTC
CDR3: CASSPTGGFNYGYTF

size: NA
V: TRBV9
J: TRBJ2-7
D: NA
DNA: TGTGCCAGCAGCATTGGAGTTAAGAGCGAGCAGTACTTC
CDR3: CASSIGVKSEQYF

size: NA
V: TRBV28
J: TRBJ1-5
D: NA
DNA: TGTGCCAGCAGTTTAGGGCGGAATCAGCCCCAGCATTTT
CDR3: CASSLGRNQPQHF

size: once
V: TRBV9
J: TRBJ2-1
D: NA
DNA: TGTGCCAGCAGCGCCCGCGGCGTGACCTCCTACAATGAGCAGTTCTTC
CDR3: CASSARGVTSYNEQFF

size: NA
V: TRBV10-3
J: TRBJ2-1
D: NA
DNA: TGTGCCATCAGTGATAGGGGTGAAGGTGAGCAGTTCTTC
CDR3: CAISDRGEGEQFF

size: NA
V: TRBV18
J: TRBJ1-3
D: NA
DNA: TGTGCCAGCTCACCATACAGCGATTCTGGAAACACCATATATTTT
CDR3: CASSPYSDSGNTIYF

size: NA
V: TRBV7-9
J: TRBJ2-6
D: NA
DNA: TGTGCCAGCAGCTTACCGCCGGGCGTCCTGACTTTC
CDR3: CASSLPPGVLTF

size: NA
V: TRBV5-1
J: TRBJ1-1
D: NA
DNA: TGCGCCAGCAGCTTGGAGGGGAACACTGAAGCTTTCTTT
CDR3: CASSLEGNTEAFF

size: NA
V: TRBV13
J: TRBJ1-5
D: TRBD1
DNA: TGTGCCAGCAGCCGTACGGGGACAGGGCCCCAGCATTTT
CDR3: CASSRTGTGPQHF

size: NA
V: TRBV18
J: TRBJ2-5
D: TRBD2
DNA: TGTGCCAGCTCACCGGGCCTAGCGGGGTTCCAAGAGACCCAGTACTTC
CDR3: CASSPGLAGFQETQYF

size: once
V: TRBV7-3
J: TRBJ1-1
D: NA
DNA: TGTGCCAGCAGCCCCGGGAGGTGGACCCCTGAAGCTTTCTTT
CDR3: CASSPGRWTPEAFF

size: NA
V: TRBV5-1
J: TRBJ1-1
D: NA
DNA: TGCGCCAGCAGCCCAGGTTCAGGGGAAGAAACTGAAGCTTTCTTT
CDR3: CASSPGSGEETEAFF

size: NA
V: TRBV28
J: TRBJ2-7
D: TRBD1
DNA: TGTGCCAGCAGGAGACCCGGGACAGGGGGATCCTACGAGCAGTACTTC
CDR3: CASRRPGTGGSYEQYF

size: NA
V: TRBV29-1
J: TRBJ2-5
D: TRBD1
DNA: TGCAGCGTTGGCGCCGGAACGGACAGGGAAGAGACCCAGTACTTC
CDR3: CSVGAGTDREETQYF

size: NA
V: TRBV6-6
J: TRBJ1-1
D: TRBD1
DNA: TGTGCCAGCAGCTACAGGGGGAACACTGAAGCTTTCTTT
CDR3: CASSYRGNTEAFF

size: NA
V: TRBV10-2
J: TRBJ1-2
D: TRBD1
DNA: TGCGCCAGCAGTCAACAGGGGACTAACTATGGCTACACCTTC
CDR3: CASSQQGTNYGYTF

size: NA
V: TRBV5-7
J: TRBJ1-2
D: NA
DNA: TGTGCCAGCAGCTTTAGCGCAGGGGGCTACACCTTC
CDR3: CASSFSAGGYTF